Sequencing of this T cell receptor beta chain was carried out in a study of blood T cells in healthy people across ages. The germline CDR1 and CDR2 sequences are KGHSH and LQKENI. Trimming at V came to 1 base and at J to 1 base, leaving 6 bases not matched to a gene. The CDR3 consists of 16 residues. A second PCR of roughly 6 to 12 cycles used a sample-barcoded 5' primer and a J-beta primer mix. TCRdb itself ran the 5' RACE reads through MiXCR, one entry per CDR3 protein. Among 380,000 or so distinct CDR3 sequences, 52% were seen once, and the ten largest hold under 60%. Caucasian, healthy and from Russia, the donors were aged between about 6 and 90.

This receptor was taken from a man in his sixties in good health. Sequenced material: blood. The chain links TRBV18 to TRBJ1-2; 7 bases are a match to TRBD1. The CDR3 protein is CASSPLGQKFNYGYTF. CDR3 sequence (DNA): TGTGCCAGCTCACCACTGGGACAGAAATTTAACTATGGCTACACCTTC.